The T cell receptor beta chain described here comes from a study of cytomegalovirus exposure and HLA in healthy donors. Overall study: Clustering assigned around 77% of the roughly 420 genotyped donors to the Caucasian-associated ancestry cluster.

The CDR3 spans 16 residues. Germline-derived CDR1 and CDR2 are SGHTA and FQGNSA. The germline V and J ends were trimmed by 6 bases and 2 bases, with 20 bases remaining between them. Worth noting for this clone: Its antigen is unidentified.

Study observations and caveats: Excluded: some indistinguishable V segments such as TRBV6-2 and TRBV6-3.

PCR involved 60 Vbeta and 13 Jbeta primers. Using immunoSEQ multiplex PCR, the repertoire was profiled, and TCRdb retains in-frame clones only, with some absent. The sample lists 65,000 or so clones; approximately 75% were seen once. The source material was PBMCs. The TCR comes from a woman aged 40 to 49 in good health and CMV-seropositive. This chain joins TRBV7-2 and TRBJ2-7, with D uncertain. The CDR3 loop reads CASSYSLEQPTYEQYF. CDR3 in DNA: TGTGCCAGCAGTTACTCACTGGAACAGCCCACCTACGAGCAGTACTTC.